These T cell receptor beta chains were read from a single sample in a study of PD-1 blockade in classical Hodgkin lymphoma. Measured with immunoSEQ multiplex PCR; TCRdb has only the in-frame clones, and not every one. The data contain 10,000 or so clones, 74% of them singletons. This specimen consisted of CD8+ T cells from blood, obtained before the fourth cycle of nivolumab. All receptors derive from a human donor with classical Hodgkin lymphoma. Both conserved end residues are part of each CDR3. Each record gives: D gene, clone size, V gene, J gene, CDR3 protein, CDR3 DNA. D genes are given only for firm matches. Clone size is stated in some rows and not others, as once, few, many or a class when expanded.

D gene: TRBD2; clone size: once; V gene: TRBV7-6; J gene: TRBJ2-7; CDR3 protein: CASSLMREGTVEQYF; CDR3 DNA: TGTGCCAGCAGCTTAATGAGGGAGGGTACCGTCGAGCAGTACTTC
D gene: -; clone size: -; V gene: TRBV6-6; J gene: TRBJ2-7; CDR3 protein: CASSYSDGSYEQYF; CDR3 DNA: TGTGCCAGCAGTTACTCGGATGGCTCCTACGAGCAGTACTTC
D gene: TRBD2; clone size: -; V gene: TRBV9; J gene: TRBJ2-1; CDR3 protein: CASSAGSSSGYNEQFF; CDR3 DNA: TGTGCCAGCAGCGCCGGGAGTTCTAGCGGGTACAATGAGCAGTTCTTC
D gene: -; clone size: -; V gene: TRBV7-9; J gene: TRBJ2-7; CDR3 protein: CASSLGVEQYF; CDR3 DNA: TGTGCCAGCAGCTTAGGGGTGGAGCAGTACTTC
D gene: -; clone size: -; V gene: TRBV4-1; J gene: TRBJ1-2; CDR3 protein: CASSPGFQNYGYTF; CDR3 DNA: TGCGCCAGCAGCCCCGGGTTCCAGAACTATGGCTACACCTTC
D gene: TRBD1; clone size: -; V gene: TRBV7-2; J gene: TRBJ1-1; CDR3 protein: CASSLDRGGDTEAFF; CDR3 DNA: TGTGCCAGCAGCCTGGACAGGGGGGGAGACACTGAAGCTTTCTTT
D gene: TRBD2; clone size: -; V gene: TRBV7-8; J gene: TRBJ2-5; CDR3 protein: CASSLAAGGTLETQYF; CDR3 DNA: TGTGCCAGCAGCTTAGCGGCGGGGGGGACCCTTGAGACCCAGTACTTC
D gene: -; clone size: -; V gene: TRBV4-2; J gene: TRBJ1-1; CDR3 protein: CASSPRTANTEAFF; CDR3 DNA: TGTGCCAGCAGCCCACGGACAGCGAACACTGAAGCTTTCTTT
D gene: TRBD1; clone size: -; V gene: TRBV27; J gene: TRBJ2-1; CDR3 protein: CASSGQGEGIYNEQFF; CDR3 DNA: TGTGCCAGCAGCGGACAGGGGGAAGGAATCTACAATGAGCAGTTCTTC
D gene: -; clone size: -; V gene: TRBV15; J gene: TRBJ2-7; CDR3 protein: CATSRDRGRSNEQYF; CDR3 DNA: TGTGCCACCAGCAGAGATCGGGGCAGGTCGAACGAGCAGTACTTC
D gene: -; clone size: few; V gene: TRBV4-1; J gene: TRBJ1-5; CDR3 protein: CASSQLTGQGGNQPQHF; CDR3 DNA: TGCGCCAGCAGCCAGCTGACAGGTCAAGGTGGCAATCAGCCCCAGCATTTT
D gene: TRBD1; clone size: -; V gene: TRBV10-1; J gene: TRBJ1-2; CDR3 protein: CARPPGTGTRPNYGYTF; CDR3 DNA: TGCGCCAGGCCCCCCGGGACAGGGACCCGGCCTAACTATGGCTACACCTTC
D gene: -; clone size: -; V gene: TRBV5-1; J gene: TRBJ1-1; CDR3 protein: CASSWAGGEYNTEAFF; CDR3 DNA: TGCGCCAGCAGTTGGGCGGGGGGCGAATATAACACTGAAGCTTTCTTT
D gene: -; clone size: -; V gene: TRBV5-6; J gene: TRBJ1-2; CDR3 protein: CASSLRGFYGYTF; CDR3 DNA: TGTGCCAGCAGCTTGAGAGGGTTCTATGGCTACACCTTC
D gene: -; clone size: -; V gene: TRBV7-9; J gene: TRBJ1-1; CDR3 protein: CASSFGGTNTEAFF; CDR3 DNA: TGTGCCAGCAGTTTTGGGGGGACGAACACTGAAGCTTTCTTT
D gene: -; clone size: -; V gene: TRBV5-5; J gene: TRBJ2-1; CDR3 protein: CASSLSVGVYEQFF; CDR3 DNA: TGTGCCAGCAGCTTGTCGGTAGGGGTATATGAGCAGTTCTTC